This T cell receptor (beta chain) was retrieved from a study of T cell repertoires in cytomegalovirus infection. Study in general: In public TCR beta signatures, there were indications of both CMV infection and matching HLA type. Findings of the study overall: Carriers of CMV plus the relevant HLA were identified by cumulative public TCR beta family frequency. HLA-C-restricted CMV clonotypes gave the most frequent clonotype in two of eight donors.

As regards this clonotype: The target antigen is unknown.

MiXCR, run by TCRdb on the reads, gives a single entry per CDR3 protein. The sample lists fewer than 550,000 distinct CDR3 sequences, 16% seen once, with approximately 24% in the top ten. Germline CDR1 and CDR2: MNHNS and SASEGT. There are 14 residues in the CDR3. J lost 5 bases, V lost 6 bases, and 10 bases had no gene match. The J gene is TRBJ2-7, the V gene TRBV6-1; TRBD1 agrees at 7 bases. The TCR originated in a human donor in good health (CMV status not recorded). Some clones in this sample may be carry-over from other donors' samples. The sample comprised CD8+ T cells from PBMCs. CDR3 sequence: CASRVRGRPHEQYF. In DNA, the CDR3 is TGTGCCAGCAGGGTGAGGGGGCGCCCCCACGAGCAGTACTTC.